The clone carrying this TCR beta chain turned up a few times. TCRdb keeps only in-frame clones here, not all; method: immunoSEQ multiplex PCR. This table has some 1,400 clones, around a tenth appearing once. The CDR3 is 14 residues long. V shed 2 bases and J shed 6 bases, with 11 bases lying between them. Germline V gives CDR1 MNHEY, CDR2 SMNVEV (reference sequence). This entry comes from a study of tumour-infiltrating T cells in Burkitt lymphoma. The TCR sequence derives from a human donor with Burkitt lymphoma. The rearrangement uses TRBV27 and TRBJ1-5; weak D call: TRBD1 (5 bases). Sequencing was carried out using tumor tissue. CDR3 bases: TGTGCCAGCAGTTTAGGAGGGGCGCGTCAGCCCCAGCATTTT. Protein: CASSLGGARQPQHF.